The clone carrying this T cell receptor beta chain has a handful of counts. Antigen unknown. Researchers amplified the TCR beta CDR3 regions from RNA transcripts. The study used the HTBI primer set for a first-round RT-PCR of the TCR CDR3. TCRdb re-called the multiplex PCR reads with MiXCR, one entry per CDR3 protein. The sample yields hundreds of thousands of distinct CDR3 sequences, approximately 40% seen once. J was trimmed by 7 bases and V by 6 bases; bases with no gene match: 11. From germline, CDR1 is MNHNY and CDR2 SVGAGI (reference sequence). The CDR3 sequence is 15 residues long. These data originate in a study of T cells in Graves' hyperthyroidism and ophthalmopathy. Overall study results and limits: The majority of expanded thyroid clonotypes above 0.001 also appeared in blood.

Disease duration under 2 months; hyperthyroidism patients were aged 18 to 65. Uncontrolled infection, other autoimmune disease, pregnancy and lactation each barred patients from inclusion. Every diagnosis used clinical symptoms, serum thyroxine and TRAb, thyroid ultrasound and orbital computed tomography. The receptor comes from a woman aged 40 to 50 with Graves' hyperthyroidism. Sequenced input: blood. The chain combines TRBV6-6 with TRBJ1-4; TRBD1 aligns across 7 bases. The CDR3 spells CASSHTTGAAEKLFF. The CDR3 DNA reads TGTGCCAGCAGCCACACTACAGGGGCGGCTGAAAAACTGTTTTTT.